Below, 25 T cell receptor beta chains from the same sample are listed, as sequenced in a study of lymphopenia after photon versus proton radiotherapy. Method: immunoSEQ multiplex PCR; TCRdb's copy keeps in-frame clones and lacks some. Of 55,000 to 70,000 clones in the sample, around 86% were seen once. The sample consisted of peripheral blood, taken from a patient treated with photon-based radiotherapy. The source of these receptors is a man in his forties with gastric cancer.

The chain couples TRBV7-9 to TRBJ2-3; D not certain. The CDR3 has 12 residues. The germline V and J ends were trimmed by 5 bases and 6 bases, with 9 bases remaining between them. The germline CDR1 and CDR2 sequences are SEHNR and FQNEAQ (reference sequence). CDR3 nucleotides: TGTGCCAGCAGCCCACGAATTGATACGCAGTATTTT. Translated: CASSPRIDTQYF.

The chain joins TRBV15 to TRBJ2-7, with D hard to call. V was trimmed by 1 base and J by 5 bases, leaving 15 bases between them. The CDR3 loop spans 15 amino acids. Germline CDR1 LNHNV, CDR2 YYDKDF (reference sequence). The CDR3 coding sequence is TGTGCCACCAGCAGAGTAGGCCGGTTGGATCACGAGCAGTACTTC. Its translation: CATSRVGRLDHEQYF.

The rearrangement links TRBV6-4 to TRBJ2-3, with D perhaps TRBD1 or TRBD2 (6 bases each). The germline V gene encodes CDR1 MRHNA and CDR2 SNTAGT. V was shortened by 0 bases and J by 4 bases, with 11 bases between the two germline ends. CDR3 length equals 15 residues. CDR3 DNA: TGTGCCAGCAGTGACTCGAACGGGGGCCCAGATACGCAGTATTTT. The encoded protein is CASSDSNGGPDTQYF.

This chain connects TRBV7-6 to TRBJ1-2; 9 bases are shared with TRBD1. The CDR3 has 15 residues. Germline CDR1 and CDR2: SGHVS and FNYEAQ. Germline trimming cut 5 bases from V and 8 bases from J; bases unmatched to any gene: 12. Here the CDR3 DNA reads TGTGCCAGCAGCCCCTCGGTGACAGGGGGGGTAGGCTACACCTTC. Translation gives CASSPSVTGGVGYTF.

The chain is built from TRBV5-4 and TRBJ1-1, with D possibly matching TRBD1 (5 bases). The CDR3 is 14 amino acids. V was trimmed by 4 bases and J by 7 bases, leaving 17 bases between them. Germline V gene data show CDR1 as SGHNT and CDR2 as YYREEE (reference sequence). The CDR3 here is CASSKGKLQVEAFF. The CDR3 region has the DNA TGTGCCAGCAGCAAGGGGAAATTACAAGTTGAAGCTTTCTTT.

This clone was detected a few times. The chain uses TRBV4-2 and TRBJ2-7; D possibly matches TRBD1 or TRBD2 (5 bases each). The CDR3 extends over 13 amino acids. Per the germline V gene, CDR1 is LGHNA and CDR2 is YNFKEQ. V lost 4 bases and J 0 bases, leaving 7 bases between the germline ends. The CDR3 spells CASSLGASYEQYF. The CDR3 region has the DNA TGTGCCAGCAGCCTCGGGGCCTCCTACGAGCAGTACTTC.

This rearrangement joins TRBV11-3 to TRBJ2-3, with a weak D call TRBD1 (5 bases). CDR1 and CDR2 (germline): SGHNT, YENEEA. V gave up 5 bases and J gave up 0 bases, with 9 bases separating them. The CDR3 runs 14 residues. CDR3 sequence reads: CASSPRASTDTQYF. The DNA for the CDR3 is TGTGCCAGCAGCCCCAGGGCTAGCACAGATACGCAGTATTTT.

This chain's CDR3 is CATTSELAGGTDTQYF. In DNA form, the CDR3 reads TGTGCCACCACCTCAGAGCTAGCGGGGGGTACAGATACGCAGTATTTT. J is TRBJ2-3 and V is TRBV2; 11 bases line up with TRBD2. Germline values: CDR1 SNHLY, CDR2 FYNNEI. The CDR3 sequence is 16 residues long. J lost 3 bases, V lost 10 bases, and 12 bases had no gene match.

A few counts support this clone. The V call is TRBV7-8, the J call TRBJ2-1; maybe TRBD2 (6 bases). Germline V lookup: CDR1 SGHVS, CDR2 FQNEAQ. The CDR3 consists of 15 residues. Trimming removed 3 bases at V and 8 bases at J, with 17 bases between. CDR3 in amino acids: CASSLDWRDGDEQFF. The CDR3 nucleotides read TGTGCCAGCAGCTTGGACTGGAGGGATGGTGATGAGCAGTTCTTC. The variable domain in full, with the rest retrieved from reference TRBV7-8 and TRBJ2-1, is GAGVSQSPRYKVAKRGQDVALRCDPISGHVSLFWYQQALGQGPEFLTYFQNEAQLDKSGLPSDRFFAERPEGSVSTLKIQRTQQEDSAVYLCASSLDWRDGDEQFFGPGTRLTVL.

This chain links TRBV2 with TRBJ2-1; 16 nucleotides agree with TRBD2. Germline V gene lookup returns CDR1 SNHLY and CDR2 FYNNEI. The CDR3 is 17 residues long. V was clipped by 3 bases and J by 6 bases; unmatched bases: 5. The CDR3 coding sequence is TGTGCCAGCAGTGACCCGGGACTAGCGGGGGGGGGCAATGAGCAGTTCTTC. This codes for CASSDPGLAGGGNEQFF.

The chain joins TRBV5-1 to TRBJ1-1, with TRBD1 as a possible D gene (6 bases). The germline V gene encodes CDR1 SGHRS and CDR2 YFSETQ. V was cut by 2 bases and J by 1 base, with 9 bases left in between. CDR3 length equals 14 residues. The CDR3, as DNA: TGCGCCAGCAGCTTACAGGGCCGGAACACTGAAGCTTTCTTT. Its translation: CASSLQGRNTEAFF.

The chain couples TRBV15 to TRBJ1-5, with a possible D match to TRBD1 (5 bases). This CDR3 has 14 amino acids. Trimming left V 5 bases short and J 0 bases short, with 8 bases between. The V gene's germline CDR1 is LNHNV and CDR2 YYDKDF (reference sequence). The chain's CDR3 is CATSLGGSNQPQHF. CDR3 nucleotides: TGTGCCACCAGCCTGGGGGGTAGCAATCAGCCCCAGCATTTT.

V and J are TRBV7-2 and TRBJ1-2, with D tentatively TRBD1 (6 bases). Trimming removed 1 base at V and 5 bases at J, with 8 bases between. CDR1 SGHTA and CDR2 FQGNSA come from the germline V gene. CDR3 length: 13 residues. The CDR3 DNA reads as TGTGCCAGCAGCTTAGAGGGGGGGTATGGCTACACCTTC. Translating it yields CASSLEGGYGYTF.

V usage is TRBV4-1 and J usage is TRBJ2-7; maybe TRBD1 (6 bases). Trimming shortened V by 1 base and J by 6 bases, and 13 bases separated the two germline ends. From germline, CDR1 is MGHRA and CDR2 YSYEKL. This CDR3 has 14 amino acids. The CDR3 loop is CASSQVQGTGEQYF. For the CDR3, the DNA is TGCGCCAGCAGCCAAGTACAGGGAACCGGCGAGCAGTACTTC.

Written as DNA, the CDR3 is TGTGCCAGTAGTATAGGTAAGGCCTCCCTTGAAGCTTTCTTT. Encoded protein: CASSIGKASLEAFF. V gene TRBV19 combines with J gene TRBJ1-1; D gene unclear. From germline, CDR1 is LNHDA and CDR2 SQIVND (reference sequence). Deletions cut 1 base from V and 7 bases from J, with 13 bases between. The CDR3 totals 14 residues. Drawing the rest from reference TRBV19 and TRBJ1-1, the complete variable domain is DGGITQSPKYLFRKEGQNVTLSCEQNLNHDAMYWYRQDPGQGLRLIYYSQIVNDFQKGDIAEGYSVSREKKESFPLTVTSAQKNPTAFYLCASSIGKASLEAFFGQGTRLTVV.

The V gene is TRBV7-8, the J gene TRBJ1-5; the D gene is possibly TRBD1 (6 bases). CDR1 is SGHVS, CDR2 FQNEAQ, per germline. V was clipped by 4 bases and J by 6 bases, with 22 bases between them. The CDR3 contains 17 residues. CDR3 loop: CASSSPGGTGLVQPQHF. The CDR3 DNA is TGTGCCAGCAGCTCCCCGGGGGGAACAGGGCTTGTTCAGCCCCAGCATTTT.

V is TRBV5-1 and J is TRBJ2-5; either TRBD1 or TRBD2 may fit D (6 bases each). CDR1 and CDR2 from the germline V gene are SGHRS and YFSETQ. Trimming cost V 4 bases and J 8 bases, with 12 bases left between them. This CDR3 has 12 amino acids. CDR3 region: CASSEEGGTQYF. The CDR3 DNA reads TGCGCCAGCAGCGAGGAGGGGGGAACCCAGTACTTC.

The J gene is TRBJ1-6, the V gene TRBV5-4, with 7 bases aligning to TRBD1. CDR1 and CDR2 (germline): SGHNT, YYREEE (reference sequence). This CDR3 comprises 16 residues. The ends lost 4 bases at V and 4 bases at J; junction bases unmatched: 8. The CDR3 DNA reads as TGTGCCAGCAGCCAACGACAGGGACCTTATAATTCACCCCTCCACTTT. Protein product: CASSQRQGPYNSPLHF. The whole variable domain, remainder taken from reference TRBV5-4 and TRBJ1-6, is ETGVTQSPTHLIKTRGQQVTLRCSSQSGHNTVSWYQQALGQGPQFIFQYYREEENGRGNFPPRFSGLQFPNYSSELNVNALELDDSALYLCASSQRQGPYNSPLHFGNGTRLTVT.

The chain couples TRBV27 to TRBJ1-2; perhaps TRBD1 as D (6 bases). The germline V and J ends were trimmed by 5 bases and 4 bases, with 11 bases remaining between them. This CDR3 comprises 13 residues. CDR1 and CDR2 (germline): MNHEY, SMNVEV (reference sequence). The CDR3 protein is CASSPTGTYGYTF. In DNA, the CDR3 is TGTGCCAGCAGTCCAACAGGGACCTATGGCTACACCTTC.

This CDR3 reads CASSPGTPAEKLFF. In DNA, the CDR3 is TGTGCCAGCAGCCCCGGGACCCCGGCCGAAAAACTGTTTTTT. The gene calls are TRBV7-9 and TRBJ1-4; maybe TRBD1 (5 bases). This CDR3 contains 14 residues. CDR1 SEHNR and CDR2 FQNEAQ come from the germline V gene (reference sequence). Trimming removed 5 bases at V and 8 bases at J, with 15 bases between.

V and J are TRBV5-5 and TRBJ2-6, with a tentative D call TRBD2 (5 bases). Germline CDR1 and CDR2: SGHKS and YYEKEE (reference sequence). Trimming pared 0 bases from V and 0 bases from J, leaving 13 bases between. The CDR3 totals 18 residues. CDR3 residues: CASSLAPGSDSGANVLTF. CDR3 DNA: TGTGCCAGCAGCTTGGCCCCGGGGTCGGACTCTGGGGCCAACGTCCTGACTTTC. Full variable domain (rest looked up from reference TRBV5-5 and TRBJ2-6): DAGVTQSPTHLIKTRGQQVTLRCSPISGHKSVSWYQQVLGQGPQFIFQYYEKEERGRGNFPDRFSARQFPNYSSELNVNALLLGDSALYLCASSLAPGSDSGANVLTFGAGSRLTVL.

The chain employs TRBV6-1 and TRBJ1-5; a weak D match, TRBD1 (5 bases). V lost 6 bases and J 7 bases, leaving 10 bases between the germline ends. Germline V CDR1 and CDR2: MNHNS, SASEGT. The CDR3 consists of 12 residues. CDR3 residues: CASRGPGQPQHF. The CDR3 bases are TGTGCCAGCAGGGGGCCAGGGCAGCCCCAGCATTTT.

The chain couples TRBV7-9 to TRBJ2-1; D is possibly TRBD2 (6 bases). This CDR3 is built from 14 residues. Trimming removed 6 bases from V and 5 bases from J, with 14 bases in between. Looked up from germline, CDR1 is SEHNR and CDR2 is FQNEAQ (reference sequence). In DNA form, the CDR3 reads TGTGCCAGCAGTCGACCTCGGAGGGACAATGAGCAGTTCTTC. It translates to CASSRPRRDNEQFF.

The chain recombines TRBV10-3 with TRBJ1-1, with D perhaps matching TRBD1 (6 bases). This CDR3 is built from 11 residues. Trimming left V 10 bases short and J 6 bases short, with 12 bases between. CDR1 ENHRY and CDR2 SYGVKD come from the germline V gene. Here the CDR3 reads CATLRGAEAFF. The DNA for the CDR3 is TGTGCCACCCTCAGGGGTGCTGAAGCTTTCTTT.

The J gene is TRBJ1-1, the V gene TRBV2; tentative D call: TRBD1 (6 bases). V dropped 5 bases and J dropped 6 bases, with 19 bases sitting between them. Germline V gene data show CDR1 as SNHLY and CDR2 as FYNNEI. The CDR3 is made up of 15 amino acids. This chain's CDR3 is CASSQSGVRVAEAFF. The DNA for the CDR3 is TGTGCCAGCAGTCAATCAGGGGTCAGGGTAGCTGAAGCTTTCTTT.